The next 7 T cell receptor beta chains were all read from a single sample in a study of CD8+CD57+ T cells in acquired aplastic anemia. TCR beta VDJ and CDR3 profiles were obtained from a genomic DNA template. TCRdb re-derived calls from the reads in MiXCR, one entry per CDR3 protein. The sample holds some 180,000 distinct CDR3 sequences, 45% to 60% seen once. Individuals selected for sequencing had exhibited CD8+CD57+ cell expansion on flow cytometry. The sequenced sample was sorted CD4+, CD8+, or CD8+CD57+ T cells (not recorded which) from PBMCs. Source of these receptors: a human donor with aplastic anemia.

The rearrangement links TRBV20-1 to TRBJ2-3; 11 nucleotides line up with TRBD2. Germline V gives CDR1 DFQATT, CDR2 SNEGSKA (reference sequence). The CDR3 consists of 14 residues. Trimming removed 5 bases from V and 7 bases from J; junction bases left unmatched: 8. This CDR3 is CSAAPGLAENTQYF. The CDR3, as DNA: TGCAGTGCTGCGCCGGGACTAGCGGAGAATACGCAGTATTTT.

V gene TRBV29-1 combines with J gene TRBJ1-1; tentative D call: TRBD1 (5 bases). Per the germline V gene, CDR1 is SQVTM and CDR2 is ANQGSEA. CDR3 length: 14 residues. The V end was cut by 5 bases, the J end by 1 base, with 14 bases between. The CDR3 DNA follows: TGCAGCGTTCGGGGCACCGAGGAGAACACTGAAGCTTTCTTT. It specifies CSVRGTEENTEAFF.

V is TRBV29-1 and J is TRBJ1-2; TRBD1 matches 8 bases. The CDR3 is 15 residues long. V shed 6 bases and J 4 bases; nucleotides not matched to a gene: 13. Germline V gives CDR1 SQVTM, CDR2 ANQGSEA. The CDR3 DNA is TGCAGCGTCTCAGGAATCCTACAGGGGGTCTATGGCTACACCTTC. Its translation: CSVSGILQGVYGYTF.

This chain uses TRBV19 with TRBJ2-1; no definite D call. Germline loops: CDR1 LNHDA, CDR2 SQIVND (reference sequence). Trimming pared 3 bases from V and 2 bases from J, leaving 11 bases between. The length of the CDR3 is 15 residues. CDR3 sequence (DNA): TGTGCCAGTAGTATCTGGGCCGATGCCTACAATGAGCAGTTCTTC. This codes for CASSIWADAYNEQFF. The complete variable domain, with remaining parts taken from reference TRBV19 and TRBJ2-1, reads DGGITQSPKYLFRKEGQNVTLSCEQNLNHDAMYWYRQDPGQGLRLIYYSQIVNDFQKGDIAEGYSVSREKKESFPLTVTSAQKNPTAFYLCASSIWADAYNEQFFGPGTRLTVL.

J is TRBJ2-6 and V is TRBV19; D gene ambiguous. Germline lookup yields CDR1 LNHDA and CDR2 SQIVND (reference sequence). V was trimmed by 3 bases and J by 0 bases, leaving 6 bases between them. There are 15 residues in the CDR3. The CDR3 nucleotides are TGTGCCAGTAGTATCCAGCACTCTGGGGCCAACGTCCTGACTTTC. Its translation is CASSIQHSGANVLTF.

In this sample, this clonotype turned up many times. This chain joins TRBV7-8 and TRBJ2-3; a weak D match, TRBD2 (5 bases). V gave up 1 base and J gave up 2 bases, with 10 bases separating them. The CDR3 is 15 amino acids. CDR1 is SGHVS, CDR2 FQNEAQ, per germline. CDR3 bases: TGTGCCAGCAGCTTAGACGGCGGGTTCACAGATACGCAGTATTTT. Translation gives CASSLDGGFTDTQYF. Drawing the rest from reference TRBV7-8 and TRBJ2-3, the complete variable domain is GAGVSQSPRYKVAKRGQDVALRCDPISGHVSLFWYQQALGQGPEFLTYFQNEAQLDKSGLPSDRFFAERPEGSVSTLKIQRTQQEDSAVYLCASSLDGGFTDTQYFGPGTRLTVL.

This chain joins TRBV19 and TRBJ2-5; 8 nucleotides align to TRBD1. V lost 5 bases to trimming and J lost 2 bases; unmatched junction nucleotides: 4. The CDR3 extends over 14 amino acids. Per the germline V gene, CDR1 is LNHDA and CDR2 is SQIVND (reference sequence). The CDR3 sequence: CASSHRGYQETQYF. The CDR3 bases are TGTGCCAGTAGTCACAGGGGGTATCAAGAGACCCAGTACTTC.